This record covers a single T cell receptor (beta chain). Antigen unknown. Profiled with immunoSEQ multiplex PCR; TCRdb holds only in-frame clones, not every one. This sample has 95,000 to 100,000 clones, with approximately 90% found just once. The CDR3 runs 14 residues. Germline-derived CDR1 and CDR2 are SGHTS and YDEGEE. Trimming pared 4 bases from V and 3 bases from J, leaving 14 bases between. The data are from a study of T cell responses to AZD1222 COVID-19 vaccine. The study's findings and limits: It should be noted that donors were predominantly white British and more often female, and clonal diversity was possibly underestimated. It was only 6 or 7 AZD1222 recipients who were seropositive at baseline. Spike-specific TCR breadth and depth both grew after two AZD1222 doses. Vaccine-related CD4 TCRs covered spike, predominating at 160-218 and 743-854.

The sample here was peripheral blood, taken on day 0 of AZD1222 vaccination. This TCR was sampled from an adult in good health. V and J are TRBV5-8 and TRBJ2-7; D gene uncertain. CDR3 residues: CASSDRASFYEQYF. CDR3 nucleotides: TGTGCCAGCAGCGACCGCGCTAGTTTCTACGAGCAGTACTTC.